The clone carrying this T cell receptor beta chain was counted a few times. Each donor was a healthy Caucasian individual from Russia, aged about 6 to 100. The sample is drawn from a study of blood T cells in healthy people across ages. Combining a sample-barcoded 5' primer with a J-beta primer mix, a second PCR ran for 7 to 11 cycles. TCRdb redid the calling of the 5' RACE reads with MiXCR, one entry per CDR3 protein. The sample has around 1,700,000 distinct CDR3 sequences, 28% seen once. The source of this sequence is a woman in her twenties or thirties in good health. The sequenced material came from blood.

CDR3 DNA sequence: TGTGCCAGCAGCTTAGCGGGGCTTGGGGCCAACGTCCTGACTTTC. It codes for CASSLAGLGANVLTF. The chain combines TRBV7-2 with TRBJ2-6; perhaps TRBD1 as D (5 bases). This CDR3 contains 15 residues. V was shortened by 0 bases and J by 3 bases, with 6 bases between the two germline ends. Germline CDR1 reads SGHTA; CDR2 reads FQGNSA.